The rows below give T cell receptor beta chains drawn from one sample of a study of early T cells in non-severe SARS-CoV-2 infection. TCRdb used MiXCR to reprocess the 5' RACE reads, holding one entry per CDR3 protein. This table has fewer than 85,000 distinct CDR3 sequences, about 12% appearing once. The sequenced sample consisted of whole blood. Receptor source: an adult who was a healthcare worker with PCR-confirmed SARS-CoV-2 infection or an uninfected control (not recorded which). Each CDR3 is given with its conserved first and last residue. A D gene is named only where the DNA matches it firmly. The size entry is marked missing in some rows and otherwise reads once, few, many or a size class.

v_gene,d_gene,abundance,j_gene,CDR3aa,CDR3nt
TRBV12-3/TRBV12-4,-,many,TRBJ1-1,CASRGGRASTEAFF,TGTGCCAGCAGGGGGGGGAGGGCTTCCACTGAAGCTTTCTTT
TRBV6-5,TRBD2,few,TRBJ2-1,CASGTSGPYNEQFF,TGTGCCAGCGGGACTAGCGGGCCTTACAATGAGCAGTTCTTC
TRBV6-2/TRBV6-3,TRBD1,many,TRBJ1-5,CASSYTRGLDNQPQHF,TGTGCCAGCAGTTACACCAGGGGGCTGGACAATCAGCCCCAGCATTTT
TRBV12-3/TRBV12-4,-,many,TRBJ2-5,CASSPAWQQETQYF,TGTGCCAGCAGTCCCGCCTGGCAGCAAGAGACCCAGTACTTC
TRBV18,TRBD2,many,TRBJ2-2,CASSPGLAGENTGELFF,TGTGCCAGCTCACCCGGACTAGCGGGAGAGAACACCGGGGAGCTGTTTTTT
TRBV24-1,-,medium-sized,TRBJ1-1,CATQGSLNTEAFF,TGTGCCACCCAAGGATCTCTGAACACTGAAGCTTTCTTT
TRBV6-5,-,many,TRBJ2-2,CASSSHTGELFF,TGTGCCAGCAGCAGCCACACCGGGGAGCTGTTTTTT
TRBV5-4,TRBD2,-,TRBJ2-3,CASSARLAGGSTDTQYF,TGTGCCAGCAGCGCCAGACTAGCGGGGGGGAGTACAGATACGCAGTATTTT
TRBV28,TRBD1,many,TRBJ1-5,CASIGTGGGQPQHF,TGTGCCAGCATCGGGACAGGGGGCGGTCAGCCCCAGCATTTT
TRBV9,TRBD2,few,TRBJ2-5,CASSVLAGVQETQYF,TGTGCCAGCAGCGTATTAGCGGGGGTCCAAGAGACCCAGTACTTC
TRBV10-3,-,-,TRBJ1-6,CAISEASSPLHF,TGTGCCATCAGTGAGGCTAGCTCACCCCTCCACTTT
TRBV24-1,TRBD1,many,TRBJ2-3,CATSDRTGQSTDTQYF,TGTGCCACCAGTGATCGGACAGGCCAATCCACAGATACGCAGTATTTT
TRBV14,-,many,TRBJ1-4,CASSRGPILATNEKLFF,TGTGCCAGCAGCCGGGGACCGATTCTTGCAACTAATGAAAAACTGTTTTTT
TRBV7-2,TRBD1,-,TRBJ2-4,CASSPGQTGNIQYF,TGTGCCAGCAGCCCGGGACAGACGGGAAACATTCAGTACTTC
TRBV27,-,many,TRBJ1-2,CASSPRAPTINYGYTF,TGTGCCAGCAGTCCAAGGGCCCCGACTATTAACTATGGCTACACCTTC
TRBV5-5,-,few,TRBJ2-2,CASRVSSSGELFF,TGTGCCAGCAGAGTGAGCTCATCCGGGGAGCTGTTTTTT
TRBV2,TRBD2,-,TRBJ2-5,CASRKLAGVETQYF,TGTGCCAGCAGGAAACTAGCGGGGGTAGAGACCCAGTACTTC
TRBV6-2/TRBV6-3,-,-,TRBJ1-3,CASGSGAVGNTIYF,TGTGCCAGCGGTTCAGGGGCTGTTGGAAACACCATATATTTT
TRBV11-2,-,many,TRBJ1-1,CASSLTGAEAFF,TGTGCCAGCAGCTTAACGGGGGCTGAAGCTTTCTTT
TRBV27,TRBD2,many,TRBJ2-3,CASSSGLAGTTDTQYF,TGTGCCAGCAGTTCCGGACTAGCGGGCACCACAGATACGCAGTATTTT
TRBV6-5,-,many,TRBJ1-1,CASSRTYTNTEAFF,TGTGCCAGCAGTCGAACCTATACGAACACTGAAGCTTTCTTT
TRBV7-9,-,many,TRBJ1-1,CASSRSALKDTEAFF,TGTGCCAGCAGTCGGAGCGCTCTGAAAGACACTGAAGCTTTCTTT
TRBV29-1,-,many,TRBJ2-5,CSGSRGQETQYF,TGCAGCGGGTCCAGGGGTCAAGAGACCCAGTACTTC
TRBV11-2,-,many,TRBJ2-1,CASSLVSGSNEQFF,TGTGCCAGCAGCTTAGTATCGGGTAGTAATGAGCAGTTCTTC
TRBV18,TRBD2,many,TRBJ2-7,CASSPTSAYEQYF,TGTGCCAGCTCACCAACTAGCGCCTACGAGCAGTACTTC
TRBV7-9,-,few,TRBJ1-1,CASSGSLGTEAFF,TGTGCCAGCAGCGGGAGTCTAGGAACTGAAGCTTTCTTT
TRBV20-1,-,many,TRBJ2-3,CSARQSSTDTQYF,TGCAGTGCTAGACAGAGTAGCACAGATACGCAGTATTTT
TRBV5-8,TRBD1,many,TRBJ2-5,CASSLQGHQETQYF,TGTGCCAGCAGTCTACAGGGGCACCAAGAGACCCAGTACTTC
TRBV7-9,-,many,TRBJ2-3,CASRGGIRADTQYF,TGTGCCAGCCGAGGGGGGATTCGGGCAGATACGCAGTATTTT
TRBV29-1,TRBD1,few,TRBJ1-1,CSVRTGTEAFF,TGCAGCGTGAGGACAGGGACTGAAGCTTTCTTT
TRBV6-5,-,many,TRBJ2-3,CASRIVMGGDTQYF,TGTGCCAGCAGGATTGTTATGGGGGGCGATACGCAGTATTTT
TRBV28,TRBD2,many,TRBJ2-2,CASRRYGSGTGGELFF,TGTGCCAGCAGACGATACGGTAGCGGGACTGGCGGGGAGCTGTTTTTT
TRBV6-2/TRBV6-3,-,few,TRBJ1-1,CASTLVRNTEAFF,TGTGCCAGCACCCTCGTTAGGAACACTGAAGCTTTCTTT
TRBV29-1,TRBD2,few,TRBJ2-5,CSVSGVGTSDQETQYF,TGCAGCGTTTCAGGCGTCGGGACTAGCGACCAAGAGACCCAGTACTTC
TRBV5-1,TRBD1,-,TRBJ2-7,CASRDREDEQYF,TGCGCCAGCCGGGACAGAGAAGACGAGCAGTACTTC
TRBV21-1,-,many,TRBJ2-7,CASSSFSGRGPLAYEQYF,TGTGCCAGCAGCTCGTTTAGCGGGAGAGGTCCGTTAGCCTACGAGCAGTACTTC
TRBV3-1,-,many,TRBJ2-7,CASSQQYSTGTSSYEQYF,TGTGCCAGCAGCCAACAATATTCAACCGGGACATCGTCCTACGAGCAGTACTTC
TRBV28,-,many,TRBJ2-7,CASSYPPGAGSYEQYF,TGTGCCAGCAGTTACCCACCGGGGGCCGGTAGCTACGAGCAGTACTTC
TRBV7-8,-,-,TRBJ2-3,CASSPQDSTPADTQYF,TGTGCCAGCAGCCCCCAGGACTCCACCCCCGCAGATACGCAGTATTTT
TRBV28,-,-,TRBJ2-7,CASSADSSYEQYF,TGTGCCAGCAGTGCCGACAGTTCCTACGAGCAGTACTTC
TRBV29-1,-,-,TRBJ2-7,CSVEVSSYEQYF,TGCAGCGTTGAGGTCAGTTCCTACGAGCAGTACTTC
TRBV30,TRBD1,many,TRBJ2-5,CAWSMDRGSLETQYF,TGTGCCTGGAGTATGGACAGGGGAAGTTTGGAGACCCAGTACTTC
TRBV10-3,-,few,TRBJ1-1,CAIRENTEAFF,TGTGCCATCAGAGAAAACACTGAAGCTTTCTTT
TRBV6-5,-,many,TRBJ2-1,CASSYRTSRSYNEQFF,TGTGCCAGCAGTTACCGTACTAGTAGGTCCTACAATGAGCAGTTCTTC
TRBV27,-,many,TRBJ2-1,CASSLYPLLGVNEQFF,TGTGCCAGCAGTTTATATCCCCTTCTAGGCGTGAATGAGCAGTTCTTC